This is a list of T cell receptor beta chains from one sample in a study of vaccination and CD4 T cells after COVID-19. Which antigens these TCRs recognize remains unknown. One entry per CDR3 protein results from TCRdb running MiXCR on the PCR reads. This sample carries 10,000 to 15,000 distinct CDR3 sequences, roughly 33% of them seen once, and the ten largest clones take about a quarter. The sequenced material came from cultured CD4+ T cells from blood. These receptors all come from a human donor with COVID-19. The CDR3 runs from the conserved cysteine through the conserved F or W. Only some rows state a clone size, as once, few, many or a class for expanded clones.

clone_size	v_call	cdr3_aa
few	TRBV11-2	CASSPPRAPGANVLTF
-	TRBV5-1	CASSPGALGNGYTF
-	TRBV6-2/TRBV6-3	CASRADNSNQPQHF
-	TRBV29-1	CSATDRGNTEAFF
few	TRBV23-1	CASRPMTRGSYGYTF
-	TRBV18	CASSPQSGGTGELFF
few	TRBV4-2	CASSQELGRNEKLFF
few	TRBV7-3	CASSGRDREQYF
-	TRBV19	CASRDGQTATNEKLFF
-	TRBV6-1	CASSQNRDRSEAFF
-	TRBV27	CASSGRATEAFF
few	TRBV6-1	CASRPRGGDGYTF
-	TRBV9	CASSVGNGGRDTQYF
once	TRBV28	CANSTPEGQNNQPQHF
-	TRBV20-1	CSAGPGASQETQHF
-	TRBV9	CASSPTSGGARQETQYF
-	TRBV12-3/TRBV12-4	CASTYYRVAGNTIYF
few	TRBV2	CASTRGAPNTEAFF
-	TRBV11-3	CASSPGPAETQYF
few	TRBV6-4	CASSRPGTKRSLNTEAFF
-	TRBV6-2/TRBV6-3	CASSYRGVASTDTQYF
few	TRBV6-5	CASSYSDLNTEAFF
-	TRBV11-2	CASSLRGYNTEAFF
-	TRBV19	CASSISDTQYF
few	TRBV7-9	CASSSPPAGGQETQYF
-	TRBV6-2/TRBV6-3	CASSYTSGGAFETQYF
-	TRBV20-1	CSARTSGGTDTQYF
-	TRBV29-1	CSVSPPTGTFGYTF
-	TRBV12-3/TRBV12-4	CASSPDRTPNISPLHF
-	TRBV11-3	CASNIGSGGGYTQYF
-	TRBV20-1	CSAQDRGIEKLFF
-	TRBV7-9	CASSLGQGTTGELFF
medium-sized	TRBV20-1	CSAREAGASGGYTF
medium-sized	TRBV15	CATSRPERVDRPQHF
-	TRBV27	CASSQQGSPNTEAFF
-	TRBV6-5	CASSYRFGAGANEQFF
-	TRBV28	CASTLLETSTDTQYF
few	TRBV10-3	CAISESVAIGSPLHF
-	TRBV28	CASSPELLRDRTARDEQFF
-	TRBV10-3	CAISESPLQGGGQPQHF
-	TRBV20-1	CSAYDRNTEAFF
-	TRBV2	CASTVSGGNTDTQYF
-	TRBV7-2	CASSLSQGYNEKLFF
few	TRBV20-1	CSARDFGQGVSGNTIYF
-	TRBV5-6	CASRADRPTYYGYTF
-	TRBV9	CASSVVVSDTQYF
few	TRBV21-1	CASSSNGGQETQYF
-	TRBV24-1	CATSDRGQGAETQYF
-	TRBV5-8	CASSLINGYTF
-	TRBV5-1	CASSEGGGNQPQHF
-	TRBV6-1	CAISESLKTRSSYNEQFF
-	TRBV20-1	CSASDRGKLFF